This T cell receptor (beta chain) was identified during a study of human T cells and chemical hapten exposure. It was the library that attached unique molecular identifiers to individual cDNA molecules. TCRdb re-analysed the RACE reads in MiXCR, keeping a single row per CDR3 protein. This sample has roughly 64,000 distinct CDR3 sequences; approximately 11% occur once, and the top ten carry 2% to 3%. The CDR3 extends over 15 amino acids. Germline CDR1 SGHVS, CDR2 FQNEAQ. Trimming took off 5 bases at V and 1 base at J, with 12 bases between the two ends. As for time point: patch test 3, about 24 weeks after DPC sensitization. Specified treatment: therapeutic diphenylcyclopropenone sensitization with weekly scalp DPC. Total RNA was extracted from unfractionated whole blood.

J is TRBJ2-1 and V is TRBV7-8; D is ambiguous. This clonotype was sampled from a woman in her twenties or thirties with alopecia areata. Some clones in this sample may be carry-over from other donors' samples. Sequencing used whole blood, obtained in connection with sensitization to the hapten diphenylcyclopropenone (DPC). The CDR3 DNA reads TGTGCCAGCAGCCCAGGAATTGAGTCCTACAATGAGCAGTTCTTC. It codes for CASSPGIESYNEQFF.